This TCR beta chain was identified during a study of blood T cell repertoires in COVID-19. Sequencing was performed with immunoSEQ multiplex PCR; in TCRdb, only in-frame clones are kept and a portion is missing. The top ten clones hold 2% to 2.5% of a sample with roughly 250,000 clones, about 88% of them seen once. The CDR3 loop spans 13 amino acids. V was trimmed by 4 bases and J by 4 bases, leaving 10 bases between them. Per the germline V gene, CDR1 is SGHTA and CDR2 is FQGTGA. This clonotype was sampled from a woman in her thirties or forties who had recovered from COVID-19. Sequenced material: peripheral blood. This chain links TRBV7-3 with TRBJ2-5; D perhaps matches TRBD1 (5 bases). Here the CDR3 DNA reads TGTGCCAGCAGCTCCTTTAGGGGAGAGACCCAGTACTTC. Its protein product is CASSSFRGETQYF.